Below, 2 T cell receptor beta chains from the same sample are listed, as sequenced in a study of shared clonotypes between healthy human individuals. The assay was immunoSEQ multiplex PCR, and TCRdb's table has in-frame clones only and misses some. Of millions of clones listed, 90% to 95% are singletons. Sequenced sample: naive CD4+ T cells sorted from blood. Subset defined: CD45RA+ positively selected. Source of these receptors: a man between 18 and 35 years old in good health.

The rearrangement joins TRBV10-1 to TRBJ1-1; the D gene is possibly TRBD1 (5 bases). V dropped 3 bases and J dropped 0 bases, with 11 bases sitting between them. Germline CDR1 reads WNHNN; CDR2 reads SYGVQD (reference sequence). The CDR3 sequence is 15 residues long. CDR3 DNA sequence: TGCGCCAGCAGTGAATCGCGGGGCATGAACACTGAAGCTTTCTTT. It is translated as CASSESRGMNTEAFF.

This clone was observed a handful of times. The chain carries TRBV10-3 and TRBJ1-4; D is perhaps TRBD1 (6 bases). Germline V gene data show CDR1 as ENHRY and CDR2 as SYGVKD. The CDR3 loop spans 11 amino acids. V lost 3 bases to trimming and J lost 14 bases, with 10 bases between them. CDR3 protein: CAISDRGRLFF. CDR3 sequence (DNA): TGTGCCATCAGTGACAGGGGAAGGCTGTTTTTT.